Given below is one T cell receptor (beta chain) in context. This entry comes from a study of blood T cell repertoires in COVID-19. Using immunoSEQ multiplex PCR, the repertoire was profiled, and TCRdb retains in-frame clones only, with some absent. The data contain about 160,000 clones, approximately 84% of them singletons. CDR1 and CDR2 from the germline V gene are MNHEY and SVGEGT. Trimming took off 4 bases at V and 7 bases at J, with 14 bases between the two ends. The CDR3 extends over 14 amino acids. The receptor's source is a woman older than 75 with acute or convalescent COVID-19. Sequenced material: peripheral blood. The V and J genes are TRBV6-2 or TRBV6-3 and TRBJ1-5, with D perhaps TRBD1 (5 bases). In nucleotides, the CDR3 is TGTGCCAGCAGTTGGACCGGGGGAGGGCAGCCCCAGCATTTT. Its protein is CASSWTGGGQPQHF.